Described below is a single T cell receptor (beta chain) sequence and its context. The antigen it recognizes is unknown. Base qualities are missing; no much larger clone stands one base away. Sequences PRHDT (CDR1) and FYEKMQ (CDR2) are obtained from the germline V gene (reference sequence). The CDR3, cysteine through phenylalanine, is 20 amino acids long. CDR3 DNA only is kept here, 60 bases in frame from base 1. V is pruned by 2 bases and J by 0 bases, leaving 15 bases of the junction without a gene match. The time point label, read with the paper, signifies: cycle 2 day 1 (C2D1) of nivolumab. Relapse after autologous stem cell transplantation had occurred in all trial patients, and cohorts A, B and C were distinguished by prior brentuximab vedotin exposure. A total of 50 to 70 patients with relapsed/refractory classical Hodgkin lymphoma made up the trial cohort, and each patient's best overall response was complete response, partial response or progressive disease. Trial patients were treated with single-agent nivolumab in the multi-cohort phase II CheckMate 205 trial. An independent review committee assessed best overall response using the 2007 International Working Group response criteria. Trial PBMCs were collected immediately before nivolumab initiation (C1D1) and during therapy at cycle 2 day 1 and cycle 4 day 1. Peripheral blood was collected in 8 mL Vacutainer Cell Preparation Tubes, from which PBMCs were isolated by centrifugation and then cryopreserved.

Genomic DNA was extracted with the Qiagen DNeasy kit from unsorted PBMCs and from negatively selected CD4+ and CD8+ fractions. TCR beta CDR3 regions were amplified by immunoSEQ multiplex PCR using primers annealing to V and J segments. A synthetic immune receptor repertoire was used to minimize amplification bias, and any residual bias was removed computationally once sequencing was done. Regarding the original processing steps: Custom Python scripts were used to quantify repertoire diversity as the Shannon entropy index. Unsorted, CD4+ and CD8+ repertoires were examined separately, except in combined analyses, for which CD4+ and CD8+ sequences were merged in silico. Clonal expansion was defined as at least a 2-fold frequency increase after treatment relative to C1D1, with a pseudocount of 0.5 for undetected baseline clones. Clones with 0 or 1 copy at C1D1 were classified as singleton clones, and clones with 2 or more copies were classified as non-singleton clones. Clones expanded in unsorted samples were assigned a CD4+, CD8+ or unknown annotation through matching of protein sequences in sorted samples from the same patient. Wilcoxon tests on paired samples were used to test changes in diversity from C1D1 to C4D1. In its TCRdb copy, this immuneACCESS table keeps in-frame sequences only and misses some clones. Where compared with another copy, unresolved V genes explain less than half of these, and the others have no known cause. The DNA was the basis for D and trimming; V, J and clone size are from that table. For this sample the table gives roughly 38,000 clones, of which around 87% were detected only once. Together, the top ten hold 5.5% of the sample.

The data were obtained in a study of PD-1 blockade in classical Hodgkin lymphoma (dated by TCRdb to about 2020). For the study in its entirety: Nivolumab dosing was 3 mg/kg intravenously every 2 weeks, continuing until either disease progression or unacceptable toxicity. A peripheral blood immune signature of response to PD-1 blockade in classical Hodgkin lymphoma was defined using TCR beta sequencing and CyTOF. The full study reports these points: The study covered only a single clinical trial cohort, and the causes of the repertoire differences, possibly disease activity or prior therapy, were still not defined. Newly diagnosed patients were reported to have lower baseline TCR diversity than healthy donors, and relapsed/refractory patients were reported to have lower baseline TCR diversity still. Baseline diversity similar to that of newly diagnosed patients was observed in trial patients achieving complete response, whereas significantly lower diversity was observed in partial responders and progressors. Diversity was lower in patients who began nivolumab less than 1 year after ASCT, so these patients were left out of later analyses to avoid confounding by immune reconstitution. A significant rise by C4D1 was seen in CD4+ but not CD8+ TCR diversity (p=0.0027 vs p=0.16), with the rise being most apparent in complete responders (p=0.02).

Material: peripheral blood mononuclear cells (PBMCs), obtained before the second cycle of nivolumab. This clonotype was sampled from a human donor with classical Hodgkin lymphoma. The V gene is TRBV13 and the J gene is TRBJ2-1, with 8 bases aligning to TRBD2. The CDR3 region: CASSLYLRTSGKSSYNEQFF. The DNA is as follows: TGTGCCAGCAGCTTATATCTACGCACTAGCGGAAAGAGCTCCTACAATGAGCAGTTCTTC.